The 18 T cell receptor beta chains reported below all come from one sample, sequenced in a study of patients and donors after allogeneic stem cell transplantation. TCRdb fed the RT-PCR reads into MiXCR, producing one record per CDR3 protein. Among tens of thousands of distinct CDR3 sequences listed, 26% were seen once. What was sequenced was blood, either unsorted or a sorted T cell fraction (not recorded which). The receptors come from a human donor who was either an allogeneic HSCT recipient or a stem cell or donor lymphocyte infusion donor (not recorded which). It is not recorded whose cells these are; they may come from a transplant donor.

This chain uses TRBV6-6 with TRBJ1-5; D unresolved. In germline, CDR1 is MNHNY, CDR2 SVGAGI (reference sequence). This CDR3 region has 15 residues. V lost 2 bases and J lost 6, with 14 bases in between. The CDR3 DNA sequence: TGTGCCAGCAGTTACATAGGGTGGTCAGCTCAGCCCCAGCATTTT. Translated: CASSYIGWSAQPQHF.

The rearrangement links TRBV29-1 to TRBJ2-7, with a weak D call TRBD1 (6 bases). The CDR3 runs 12 residues. V lost 4 bases and J lost 3, with 10 bases in between. Germline V gives CDR1 SQVTM, CDR2 ANQGSEA. The CDR3 here is CSVGGRGYEQYF. The CDR3 nucleotides read TGCAGCGTTGGGGGCAGGGGCTACGAGCAGTACTTC.

The V call is TRBV21-1, the J call TRBJ2-7; TRBD1, the D gene given by the table, was not confirmed from the DNA. TRBV21-1 is given as a pseudogene. The CDR3 runs 15 residues. CDR3 bases: TGTGCCAGCAGCAATGGGACAGGGGTAAATTGCGAGCAGTACTTC. Its translation: CASSNGTGVNCEQYF.

The V and J genes are TRBV5-1 and TRBJ2-3, with 9 bases that match TRBD2. In germline, CDR1 is SGHRS, CDR2 YFSETQ. J lost 0 bases, V lost 0 bases, and 2 bases had no gene match. This CDR3 is built from 16 residues. CDR3 coding DNA: TGCGCCAGCAGCTTGGTACTAGCGGGTAGCACAGATACGCAGTATTTT. Encoded protein: CASSLVLAGSTDTQYF.

This clonotype has only a few counts. The chain employs TRBV4-1 and TRBJ2-2; possible D gene TRBD2, 5 bases. Trimming removed 2 bases from V and 8 bases from J, with 15 bases in between. The germline V gene encodes CDR1 MGHRA and CDR2 YSYEKL. This CDR3 comprises 15 residues. DNA of the CDR3: TGCGCCAGCAGCCAAAGGCATGAGGGAGCTGGGGAGCTGTTTTTT. This codes for CASSQRHEGAGELFF.

The chain uses TRBV29-1 and TRBJ2-7, with D possibly matching TRBD1 (6 bases). This CDR3 is 12 amino acids long. The germline gives CDR1 SQVTM, CDR2 ANQGSEA. Trimming pared 4 bases from V and 6 bases from J, leaving 13 bases between. CDR3 bases: TGCAGCGTTGCTTGGGACACCACCGAGCAGTACTTC. As protein: CSVAWDTTEQYF.

The chain combines TRBV7-9 with TRBJ1-5; possible D gene TRBD1, 6 bases. Germline V gives CDR1 SEHNR, CDR2 FQNEAQ (reference sequence). V was shortened by 5 bases and J by 5 bases, with 10 bases between the two germline ends. CDR3 length: 13 residues. The CDR3 spells CASSPTGDQPQHF. DNA of the CDR3: TGTGCCAGCAGCCCGACAGGAGATCAGCCCCAGCATTTT. The full variable domain, its missing parts supplied by reference TRBV7-9 and TRBJ1-5, is DTGVSQNPRHKITKRGQNVTFRCDPISEHNRLYWYRQTLGQGPEFLTYFQNEAQLEKSRLLSDRFSAERPKGSFSTLEIQRTEQGDSAMYLCASSPTGDQPQHFGDGTRLSIL.

The rearrangement uses TRBV12-3 or TRBV12-4 and TRBJ1-1; D may be TRBD1 (6 bases). The CDR3 runs to 14 residues. Trimming took off 5 bases at V and 1 base at J, with 11 bases between the two ends. The CDR3 is CASSNRERNTEAFF. The CDR3 nucleotides read TGTGCCAGCAGTAACAGGGAGAGGAACACTGAAGCTTTCTTT.

This clonotype was seen a few times. V and J are TRBV6-5 and TRBJ2-3; 7 bases line up with TRBD1. V gave up 5 bases and J gave up 1 base; unmatched junction bases: 3. The CDR3 sequence is 14 residues long. Looked up from germline, CDR1 is MNHEY and CDR2 is SVGAGI. The CDR3 coding sequence is TGTGCCAGCAGTACAGGGGAAGGCACAGATACGCAGTATTTT. Protein sequence: CASSTGEGTDTQYF.

V is TRBV5-6 and J is TRBJ1-1; D not certain. The length of the CDR3 is 15 residues. Trimming took off 0 bases at V and 0 bases at J, with 9 bases between the two ends. The germline V gene has CDR1 SGHDT and CDR2 YYEEEE. The CDR3 DNA reads TGTGCCAGCAGCTTGGTCGGGGTTTTGAACACTGAAGCTTTCTTT. It encodes CASSLVGVLNTEAFF.

CDR3 amino acids: CASSYLDSPYGYTF. CDR3 coding DNA: TGTGCCAGCAGTTACTTGGACAGCCCCTATGGCTACACCTTC. J is TRBJ1-2 and V is TRBV27, with D perhaps TRBD1 (6 bases). Germline assignment: CDR1 MNHEY and CDR2 SMNVEV (reference sequence). The CDR3 spans 14 residues. The ends were cut back, 4 bases at V and 4 bases at J, with 13 bases in the middle.

This clonotype was counted a few times. This rearrangement joins TRBV20-1 to TRBJ2-1, with D possibly matching TRBD2 (6 bases). Trimming stripped 5 bases from V and 2 bases from J, with 16 bases between. The CDR3 runs to 15 residues. Looked up from germline, CDR1 is DFQATT and CDR2 is SNEGSKA (reference sequence). The CDR3 DNA reads as TGCAGTGCTGCCGGCGGGGCGGCAACCTACAATGAGCAGTTCTTC. This translates into CSAAGGAATYNEQFF.

This clonotype showed up just a few times. V is TRBV12-3 or TRBV12-4 and J is TRBJ1-2; D remains unclear. Between the trimmed V and J ends, which lost 7 bases and 4 bases, there was a span of 13 bases. This CDR3 has 13 amino acids. The CDR3 bases are TGTGCCAGCATCCGGGCTCCTATCTATGGCTACACCTTC. Its translation is CASIRAPIYGYTF.

The J gene is TRBJ1-6, the V gene TRBV6-1; D gene ambiguous. V lost 7 bases and J 8 bases, leaving 12 bases between the germline ends. CDR1 MNHNS and CDR2 SASEGT come from the germline V gene. This CDR3 is 13 amino acids long. CDR3 DNA: TGTGCCAGCACTATACTTTGGGATTCACCCCTCCACTTT. The encoded protein is CASTILWDSPLHF.

The CDR3 sequence: CASSQAAGEYYEQYF. DNA of the CDR3: TGCGCCAGCAGCCAAGCGGCAGGGGAGTACTACGAGCAGTACTTC. The chain joins TRBV4-1 to TRBJ2-7; D might be TRBD1 (6 bases). CDR1 is MGHRA, CDR2 YSYEKL, per germline. CDR3 length: 15 amino acids. Deletions cut 1 base from V and 3 bases from J, with 13 bases between.

This clonotype was seen more than once but under ten times. This sequence joins TRBV4-1 and TRBJ1-5; D is uncertain. Germline-derived CDR1 and CDR2 are MGHRA and YSYEKL. This CDR3 spans 17 amino acids. V lost 0 bases, J lost 1 base, and 13 bases lay in between. The CDR3 loop is CASSQDRSRGSNQPQHF. In nucleotides, the CDR3 is TGCGCCAGCAGCCAAGATCGGTCTCGAGGAAGCAATCAGCCCCAGCATTTT.

This clonotype turned up a few times. The V and J genes are TRBV12-3 or TRBV12-4 and TRBJ1-1; 11 nucleotides agree with TRBD1. The ends lost 4 bases at V and 3 bases at J; junction bases unmatched: 1. This CDR3 contains 14 residues. The CDR3 sequence: CASSSGQGDTEAFF. The CDR3 nucleotides read TGTGCCAGCAGTTCGGGACAGGGGGACACTGAAGCTTTCTTT.

The CDR3 protein is CASSPTVATGELFF. In DNA, the CDR3 is TGTGCCAGCAGCCCCACAGTAGCAACCGGGGAGCTGTTTTTT. The chain uses TRBV7-3 and TRBJ2-2, with no clear D. V lost 5 bases to trimming and J lost 5 bases, with 12 bases between them. Per germline, CDR1 SGHTA and CDR2 FQGTGA. The CDR3 length is 14 residues. The whole variable domain, remainder taken from reference TRBV7-3 and TRBJ2-2, is GAGVSQTPSNKVTEKGKYVELRCDPISGHTALYWYRQSLGQGPEFLIYFQGTGAADDSGLPNDRFFAVRPEGSVSTLKIQRTERGDSAVYLCASSPTVATGELFFGEGSRLTVL.